Listed here are 30 T cell receptor beta chains from one sample, sequenced in a study of T cells in localized non-small cell lung cancer. TCRdb's copy holds only in-frame clones and misses some; the assay was immunoSEQ multiplex PCR. The profile shows 75,000 to 85,000 clones, more than 75% of them singletons. The sequenced sample was peripheral blood, obtained before any cancer treatment. These receptors were taken from a female donor aged 60 or older with stage I lung adenocarcinoma.

This chain uses TRBV25-1 with TRBJ2-7; 9 bases line up with TRBD1. The V gene end was trimmed by 3 bases and the J gene end by 5 bases; junction bases not matched to a gene: 8. The CDR3 has 15 residues. Per germline, CDR1 MGHDK and CDR2 SYGVNS. The CDR3 is CASSDAGTGFHEQYF. CDR3 nucleotide sequence: TGTGCCAGCAGTGACGCCGGGACAGGGTTCCACGAGCAGTACTTC.

V usage is TRBV7-9 and J usage is TRBJ1-2; 8 nucleotides line up with TRBD1. Germline values: CDR1 SEHNR, CDR2 FQNEAQ (reference sequence). The V gene end was trimmed by 3 bases and the J gene end by 7 bases; junction bases not matched to a gene: 7. The CDR3 has 14 residues. CDR3 DNA: TGTGCCAGCAGCTTTTCCCAGGGGGCTTTTGGCTACACCTTC. This sequence encodes CASSFSQGAFGYTF.

The V gene is TRBV7-9, the J gene TRBJ1-1; D is uncertain. Germline CDR1 is SEHNR and CDR2 is FQNEAQ (reference sequence). This CDR3 is 13 amino acids long. Between the trimmed V and J ends, which lost 6 bases and 5 bases, there was a span of 13 bases. The CDR3 coding sequence is TGTGCCAGCAGTTATCTCCGGGGAACTGAAGCTTTCTTT. It codes for CASSYLRGTEAFF.

This chain uses TRBV7-9 with TRBJ2-1, with 8 nucleotides matching TRBD2. The CDR3 runs to 15 residues. Germline V gene lookup returns CDR1 SEHNR and CDR2 FQNEAQ (reference sequence). Trimming removed 5 bases from V and 7 bases from J; junction bases left unmatched: 10. In nucleotides, the CDR3 is TGTGCCAGCAGCCCGACTAGCGTGGCCATAAATGAGCAGTTCTTC. This encodes CASSPTSVAINEQFF.

This clone has only one observation. This chain connects TRBV6-4 to TRBJ2-2, with a weak D call TRBD2 (5 bases). Trimming pared 5 bases from V and 7 bases from J, leaving 8 bases between. Germline CDR1 MRHNA, CDR2 SNTAGT. This CDR3 has 12 amino acids. The CDR3 region is CASSTGVGELFF. CDR3 nucleotides: TGTGCCAGCAGTACCGGGGTCGGGGAGCTGTTTTTT.

V usage is TRBV27 and J usage is TRBJ2-3; 12 nucleotides agree with TRBD2. CDR3 size: 16 residues. After removal of 3 bases from V and 5 bases from J, the junction contained 6 bases not matched to a gene. CDR1 is MNHEY, CDR2 SMNVEV, per germline (reference sequence). The CDR3: CASSFLAGGPKDTQYF. CDR3 nucleotide sequence: TGTGCCAGCAGTTTTCTAGCGGGGGGGCCGAAAGATACGCAGTATTTT.

CDR3 loop: CASSLGRMNTEAFF. The CDR3 bases are TGTGCCAGCAGCTTAGGGAGAATGAACACTGAAGCTTTCTTT. The chain has TRBV7-2 and TRBJ1-1; no firm D call. Deletions cut 1 base from V and 0 bases from J, with 6 bases between. Germline CDR1 and CDR2: SGHTA and FQGNSA. This CDR3 has 14 residues.

This clone has a single count. V usage is TRBV2 and J usage is TRBJ2-7, with TRBD1 matching 10 bases. Germline-derived CDR1 and CDR2 are SNHLY and FYNNEI. Trimming removed 10 bases from V and 3 bases from J; junction bases left unmatched: 6. The CDR3 runs 13 residues. CDR3: CAILRDRGYEQYF. The CDR3, as DNA: TGTGCCATCTTACGGGACAGGGGCTACGAGCAGTACTTC.

The chain employs TRBV11-2 and TRBJ2-4; 10 bases align to TRBD2. Per the germline V gene, CDR1 is SGHAT and CDR2 is FQNNGV. The length of the CDR3 is 16 residues. The V gene end was trimmed by 5 bases and the J gene end by 2 bases; junction bases not matched to a gene: 6. The chain's CDR3 is CASSPRLAGTKNIQYF. For the CDR3, the DNA is TGTGCCAGCAGCCCCCGACTAGCGGGTACCAAAAACATTCAGTACTTC.

A single count supports this clone. CDR3 sequence reads: CASSLVGSYNSPLHF. The CDR3 coding sequence is TGTGCCAGCAGCTTAGTGGGTTCCTATAATTCACCCCTCCACTTT. The chain recombines TRBV7-2 with TRBJ1-6; D uncertain. V lost 1 base and J 1 base, leaving 5 bases between the germline ends. CDR1 is SGHTA, CDR2 FQGNSA, per germline. This CDR3 has 15 amino acids.

The V call is TRBV12-1, the J call TRBJ2-7; the table's D gene call, TRBD2, was not cross checked with the DNA. TRBV12-1 is a pseudogene segment. CDR3 size: 14 residues. The CDR3 loop is CASSFTSVLNEQYF. The CDR3 DNA sequence: TGTGCCAGCAGCTTTACTAGCGTCCTGAACGAGCAGTACTTC.

V is TRBV19 and J is TRBJ1-1, with D possibly matching TRBD1 (6 bases). CDR3 length: 14 amino acids. CDR1 is LNHDA and CDR2 is SQIVND in the germline V gene (reference sequence). V was pared by 3 bases and J by 4 bases, with 12 bases between. As DNA, the CDR3 is TGTGCCAGTAGTATCAGGGGATATGGCACTGAAGCTTTCTTT. Translating gives CASSIRGYGTEAFF.

The V call is TRBV15, the J call TRBJ1-1, with TRBD1 as a possible D gene (6 bases). This CDR3 is built from 15 residues. Germline V gene lookup returns CDR1 LNHNV and CDR2 YYDKDF (reference sequence). The germline V and J ends were trimmed by 0 bases and 11 bases, with 19 bases remaining between them. The CDR3 region has the DNA TGTGCCACCAGCAGAGATTTAACCCTACAGGGTAAGGCTTTCTTT. Protein: CATSRDLTLQGKAFF.

Only one count was recorded for this clone. J is TRBJ1-1 and V is TRBV18, with D possibly matching TRBD1 (5 bases). Germline V CDR1 and CDR2: KGHSH, LQKENI. This CDR3 is built from 16 residues. V was cut by 3 bases and J by 0 bases, with 14 bases left in between. Here the CDR3 DNA reads TGTGCCAGCTCACCCGGGGCAGGGCTCCTGAACACTGAAGCTTTCTTT. This gives the protein CASSPGAGLLNTEAFF. The full variable domain, completed using reference TRBV18 and TRBJ1-1, is NAGVMQNPRHLVRRRGQEARLRCSPMKGHSHVYWYRQLPEEGLKFMVYLQKENIIDESGMPKERFSAEFPKEGPSILRIQQVVRGDSAAYFCASSPGAGLLNTEAFFGQGTRLTVV.

The chain employs TRBV5-1 and TRBJ2-2; no firm D call. The V end was cut by 4 bases, the J end by 7 bases, with 11 bases between. The CDR3 is 13 amino acids. Germline values: CDR1 SGHRS, CDR2 YFSETQ. The CDR3 protein is CASSPETLGELFF. The DNA of the CDR3 is TGCGCCAGCAGCCCAGAGACCCTCGGGGAGCTGTTTTTT. Using reference TRBV5-1 and TRBJ2-2 for the parts outside the CDR3, the full variable domain is KAGVTQTPRYLIKTRGQQVTLSCSPISGHRSVSWYQQTPGQGLQFLFEYFSETQRNKGNFPGRFSGRQFSNSRSEMNVSTLELGDSALYLCASSPETLGELFFGEGSRLTVL.

The chain has TRBV19 and TRBJ1-5; unclear D gene. Germline loops: CDR1 LNHDA, CDR2 SQIVND (reference sequence). Deletions cut 2 bases from V and 8 bases from J, with 16 bases between. The CDR3 has 15 amino acids. CDR3 sequence: CASSISPTLAEPQHF. DNA of the CDR3: TGTGCCAGTAGTATAAGTCCGACCCTGGCGGAGCCCCAGCATTTT.

Comment on this clone: A junction end diverges from the germline sequence, so it may reflect a read error. This sequence joins TRBV28 and TRBJ2-7; possibly TRBD1 or TRBD2 for D (5 bases each). Germline V gene sequence: CDR1 MDHEN, CDR2 SYDVKM. The CDR3 covers 14 residues. The CDR3 loop reads CASSFGTPLGEQYF. CDR3 DNA: TGTGCCAGTAGTTTCGGGACCCCGCTAGGTGAGCAGTACTTC.

The chain uses TRBV7-9 and TRBJ2-7, with unresolved D. The V gene's germline CDR1 is SEHNR and CDR2 FQNEAQ (reference sequence). The CDR3 has 11 amino acids. The ends were cut back, 5 bases at V and 2 bases at J, with 4 bases in the middle. The CDR3: CASSPAYEQYF. The CDR3 DNA reads as TGTGCCAGCAGCCCTGCCTACGAGCAGTACTTC.

The chain combines TRBV9 with TRBJ1-1; 7 bases are a match to TRBD1. Germline CDR1 and CDR2: SGDLS and YYNGEE. With 3 bases clipped from V and 5 bases from J, the junction kept 7 bases outside the gene matches. CDR3 length: 14 amino acids. The CDR3 region is CASSGQGKETEAFF. CDR3 DNA sequence: TGTGCCAGCAGCGGACAGGGTAAGGAGACTGAAGCTTTCTTT.

This chain connects TRBV7-3 to TRBJ2-3, with TRBD2 as a possible D gene (6 bases). Germline CDR1 SGHTA, CDR2 FQGTGA. This CDR3 is 14 amino acids long. Trimming left V 0 bases short and J 3 bases short, with 7 bases between. The CDR3 DNA reads TGTGCCAGCAGCTTAACTGCGGGGACAGATACGCAGTATTTT. The encoded protein is CASSLTAGTDTQYF.

This chain joins TRBV5-1 and TRBJ2-7; tentatively, D is TRBD1 or TRBD2 (5 bases each). Trimming shortened V by 2 bases and J by 0 bases, and 15 bases separated the two germline ends. The germline V gene encodes CDR1 SGHRS and CDR2 YFSETQ. The CDR3 is made up of 16 amino acids. The CDR3 DNA reads as TGCGCCAGCAGCTTAGGGCAGGGACCCACCTCCTACGAGCAGTACTTC. Protein sequence: CASSLGQGPTSYEQYF.

The chain uses TRBV7-2 and TRBJ1-1; TRBD1 is a possible D gene (5 bases). The germline gives CDR1 SGHTA, CDR2 FQGNSA. Trimming removed 6 bases from V and 6 bases from J, with 17 bases in between. This CDR3 comprises 14 residues. The DNA of the CDR3 is TGTGCCAGCAGATCCTTGGGGACTTCTCCTGAAGCTTTCTTT. It is translated as CASRSLGTSPEAFF.

The gene calls are TRBV21-1 and TRBJ2-1; the D segment call TRBD2 is taken from the table without a DNA check. TRBV21-1 is annotated as a pseudogene. The CDR3 has 15 residues. The CDR3 reads CASSKETGKNAEQFF. DNA for the CDR3: TGTGCCAGCAGCAAAGAAACCGGGAAGAATGCTGAGCAGTTCTTC.

V usage is TRBV19 and J usage is TRBJ2-1; D possibly corresponds to TRBD2 (5 bases). Per germline, CDR1 LNHDA and CDR2 SQIVND (reference sequence). This CDR3 region has 14 residues. The ends were cut back, 1 base at V and 6 bases at J, with 10 bases in the middle. DNA of the CDR3: TGTGCCAGTAGTATAGGAGGGATGACCAATGAGCAGTTCTTC. Its protein product is CASSIGGMTNEQFF.

CDR3 region: CASSPFRASGSYEQYF. In DNA form, the CDR3 reads TGTGCCAGCAGCCCCTTCAGAGCTAGCGGGAGTTACGAGCAGTACTTC. The chain links TRBV5-6 to TRBJ2-7; 10 bases are a match to TRBD2. Germline CDR1 is SGHDT and CDR2 is YYEEEE. The CDR3 covers 16 residues. After removal of 4 bases from V and 4 bases from J, the junction contained 11 bases not matched to a gene. Based on the CDR3 plus reference TRBV5-6 and TRBJ2-7, the full variable domain is DAGVTQSPTHLIKTRGQQVTLRCSPKSGHDTVSWYQQALGQGPQFIFQYYEEEERQRGNFPDRFSGHQFPNYSSELNVNALLLGDSALYLCASSPFRASGSYEQYFGPGTRLTVT.

The chain has TRBV5-6 and TRBJ1-6; 7 nucleotides line up with TRBD1. This CDR3 has 14 residues. V lost 2 bases to trimming and J lost 9 bases; unmatched junction nucleotides: 5. Per germline, CDR1 SGHDT and CDR2 YYEEEE. The CDR3 DNA reads TGTGCCAGCAGCTTCGAACAGGGGATTTCACCCCTCCACTTT. Protein product: CASSFEQGISPLHF.

The chain recombines TRBV19 with TRBJ2-5; TRBD1 might be the D (5 bases). Trimming took off 5 bases at V and 4 bases at J, with 11 bases between the two ends. The germline V gene has CDR1 LNHDA and CDR2 SQIVND (reference sequence). The CDR3 spans 13 residues. CDR3 sequence: CASSPRQLETQYF. The DNA for the CDR3 is TGTGCCAGTAGTCCCCGACAGTTAGAGACCCAGTACTTC.

The chain couples TRBV1 to TRBJ2-5; TRBD2, the table's D call, lacks a check against the DNA. TRBV1 is listed as a pseudogene. This CDR3 is 12 amino acids long. The CDR3 sequence is CHRREREKTQYF. The CDR3 DNA follows: TGCCACCGGCGGGAGAGGGAAAAGACCCAGTACTTC.

In this sample, this clone turned up a few times. The rearrangement uses TRBV5-1 and TRBJ1-1, with no clear D. Trimming removed 0 bases at V and 3 bases at J, with 12 bases between. The CDR3 sequence is 15 residues long. The germline gives CDR1 SGHRS, CDR2 YFSETQ. Here the CDR3 DNA reads TGCGCCAGCAGCTTGGTTTTAATGAAGGACACTGAAGCTTTCTTT. It codes for CASSLVLMKDTEAFF.

This chain uses TRBV9 with TRBJ2-7; D possibly corresponds to TRBD2 (5 bases). CDR1 is SGDLS, CDR2 YYNGEE, per germline. CDR3 length: 14 amino acids. The germline V and J ends were trimmed by 1 base and 6 bases, with 14 bases remaining between them. CDR3 sequence (DNA): TGTGCCAGCAGCGTAACAGCTAGCTGGGGCGAGCAGTACTTC. Encoded protein: CASSVTASWGEQYF.